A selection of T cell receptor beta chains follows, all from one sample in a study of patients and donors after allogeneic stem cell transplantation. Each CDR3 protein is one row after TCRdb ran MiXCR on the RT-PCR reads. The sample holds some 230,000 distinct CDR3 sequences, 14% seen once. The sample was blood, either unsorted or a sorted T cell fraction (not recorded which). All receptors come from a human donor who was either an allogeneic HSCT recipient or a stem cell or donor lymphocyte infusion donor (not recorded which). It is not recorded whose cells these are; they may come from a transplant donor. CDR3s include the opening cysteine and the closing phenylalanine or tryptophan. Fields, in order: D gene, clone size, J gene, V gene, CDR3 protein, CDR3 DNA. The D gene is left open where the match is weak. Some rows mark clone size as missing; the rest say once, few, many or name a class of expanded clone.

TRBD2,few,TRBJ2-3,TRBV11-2,CASSLDSVLAGEADTQYF,TGTGCCAGCAGCTTAGATTCGGTCCTAGCGGGAGAGGCAGATACGCAGTATTTT
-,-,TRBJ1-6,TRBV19,CASTNRVGSGANSPLHF,TGTGCCAGTACGAACCGGGTGGGCTCCGGAGCGAATTCACCCCTCCACTTT
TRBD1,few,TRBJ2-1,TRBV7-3,CASSLTSGQGENEQFF,TGTGCCAGCAGCTTAACGTCGGGACAGGGGGAGAATGAGCAGTTCTTC
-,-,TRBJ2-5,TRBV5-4,CASSRDIPETQYF,TGTGCCAGCAGCCGTGACATACCAGAGACCCAGTACTTC
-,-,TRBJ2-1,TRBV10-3,CAISESFGGISYNEQFF,TGTGCCATCAGTGAGTCGTTCGGGGGCATCTCCTACAATGAGCAGTTCTTC
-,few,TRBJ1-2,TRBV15,CATSRDGLSFNYGYTF,TGTGCCACCAGCAGAGATGGTTTATCATTTAACTATGGCTACACCTTC
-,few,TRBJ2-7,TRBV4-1,CASSRQRGTASYEQYF,TGCGCCAGCAGCCGCCAGCGGGGGACAGCGTCCTACGAGCAGTACTTC
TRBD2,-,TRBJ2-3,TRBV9,CASSLRTSGEGDTQYF,TGTGCCAGCAGCTTACGGACTAGCGGGGAAGGCGATACGCAGTATTTT
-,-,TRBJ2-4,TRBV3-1,CASSQMSGSPKNIQYF,TGTGCCAGCAGCCAGATGTCAGGGTCTCCCAAAAACATTCAGTACTTC
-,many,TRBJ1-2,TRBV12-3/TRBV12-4,CASSFRRIYGYTF,TGTGCCAGCAGTTTTCGCCGGATCTATGGCTACACCTTC
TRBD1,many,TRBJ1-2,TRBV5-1,CASSLAGDRRPNYGYTF,TGCGCCAGCAGCTTGGCCGGGGACAGACGACCTAACTATGGCTACACCTTC
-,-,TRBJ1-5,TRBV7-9,CASSGTRVGSNQPQHF,TGTGCCAGCAGCGGTACGAGAGTGGGGAGTAATCAGCCCCAGCATTTT
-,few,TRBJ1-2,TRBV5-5,CASSLFLSEDGYTF,TGTGCCAGCAGCTTGTTTTTGTCAGAGGATGGCTACACCTTC
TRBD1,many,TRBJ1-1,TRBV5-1,CASSRAGTDTEAFF,TGCGCCAGCAGCAGAGCTGGGACAGACACTGAAGCTTTCTTT
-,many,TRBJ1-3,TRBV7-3,CASSVSGSGNTIYF,TGTGCCAGCAGCGTATCGGGGTCTGGAAACACCATATATTTT
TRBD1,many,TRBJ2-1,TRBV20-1,CSAVSQGQRRNEQFF,TGCAGTGCCGTTAGCCAGGGACAGCGAAGGAATGAGCAGTTCTTC
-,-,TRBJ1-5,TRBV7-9,CASSLGLTTGFNQPQHF,TGTGCCAGCAGCTTGGGTTTAACTACAGGGTTCAATCAGCCCCAGCATTTT
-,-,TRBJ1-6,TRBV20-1,CSARRAGSPLHF,TGCAGTGCTAGAAGGGCCGGGTCACCCCTCCACTTT
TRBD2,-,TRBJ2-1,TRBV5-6,CASSLAGTSVDNEQFF,TGTGCCAGCAGCTTGGCCGGGACTAGTGTCGACAATGAGCAGTTCTTC
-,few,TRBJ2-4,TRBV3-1,CASSQVPGAKNIQYF,TGTGCCAGCAGCCAAGTACCTGGAGCCAAAAACATTCAGTACTTC
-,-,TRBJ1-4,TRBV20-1,CSARADRGVGEKLFF,TGCAGTGCTAGAGCCGACAGAGGGGTAGGAGAAAAACTGTTTTTT
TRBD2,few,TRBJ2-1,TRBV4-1,CASSRGPGLAPYNEQFF,TGCGCCAGCAGCCGGGGGCCGGGACTAGCCCCCTACAATGAGCAGTTCTTC
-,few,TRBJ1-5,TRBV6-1,CASTSLWTALNNQPQHF,TGTGCCAGCACCTCACTCTGGACGGCCTTAAACAATCAGCCCCAGCATTTT
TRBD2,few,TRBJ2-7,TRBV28,CASKKLAGFYEQYF,TGTGCCAGCAAGAAACTAGCGGGATTCTACGAGCAGTACTTC
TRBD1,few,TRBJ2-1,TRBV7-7,CASSSGQGKNEQFF,TGTGCTAGCAGCTCGGGACAGGGGAAAAATGAGCAGTTCTTC
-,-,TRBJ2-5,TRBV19,CASNGVEETQYF,TGTGCCAGTAATGGTGTAGAGGAGACCCAGTACTTC
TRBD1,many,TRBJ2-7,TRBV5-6,CASSSRDRVNPGSYEQYF,TGTGCCAGCAGCTCCAGGGACAGGGTAAACCCCGGGTCCTACGAGCAGTACTTC
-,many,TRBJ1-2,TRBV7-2,CASSRPSRVSINYGYTF,TGTGCCAGCAGCCGCCCCAGCAGGGTCTCAATCAACTATGGCTACACCTTC
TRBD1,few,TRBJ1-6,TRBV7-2,CASSLQGANSPLHF,TGTGCCAGCAGCTTGCAGGGGGCGAATTCACCCCTCCACTTT
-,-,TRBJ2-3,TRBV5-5,CASSQGGTIPTDTQYF,TGTGCCAGCAGCCAGGGGGGGACTATCCCCACAGATACGCAGTATTTT
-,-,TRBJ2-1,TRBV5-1,CASSPQAGGAYEQFF,TGCGCCAGCAGCCCCCAGGCAGGGGGGGCCTACGAGCAGTTCTTC
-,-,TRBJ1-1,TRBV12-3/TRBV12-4,CASSYGQATEAFF,TGTGCCAGCAGCTACGGACAAGCCACTGAAGCTTTCTTT
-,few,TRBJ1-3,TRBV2,CASSAQGFENTIYF,TGTGCCAGCAGTGCACAGGGCTTTGAAAACACCATATATTTT
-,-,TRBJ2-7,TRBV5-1,CASSLRASASYEQYF,TGCGCCAGCAGCTTGAGGGCTAGCGCCTCCTACGAGCAGTACTTC
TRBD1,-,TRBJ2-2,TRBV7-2,CASSIGQGMELFF,TGTGCCAGCAGCATAGGACAGGGAATGGAGCTGTTTTTT
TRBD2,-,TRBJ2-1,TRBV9,CASSRTSSGRYNEQFF,TGTGCCAGCAGCCGAACCTCTAGCGGGAGATACAATGAGCAGTTCTTC
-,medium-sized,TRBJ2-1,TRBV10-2,CASSEDSGSYNEQFF,TGCGCCAGCAGTGAGGATAGCGGATCCTACAATGAGCAGTTCTTC
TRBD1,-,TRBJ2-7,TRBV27,CASSSPGQGDYEQYF,TGTGCCAGCAGTAGCCCGGGACAGGGGGATTACGAGCAGTACTTC
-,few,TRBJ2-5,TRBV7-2,CASSPLGGFQETQYF,TGTGCCAGCAGCCCCCTCGGGGGATTCCAAGAGACCCAGTACTTC
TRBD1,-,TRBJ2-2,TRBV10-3,CAIRGQGAYGELFF,TGTGCCATCAGGGGACAGGGGGCATACGGGGAGCTGTTTTTT
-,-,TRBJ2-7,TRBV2,CASTELLHEQYF,TGTGCCAGCACAGAGCTTCTCCACGAGCAGTACTTC
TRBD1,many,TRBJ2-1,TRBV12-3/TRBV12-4,CASSFGQGQFF,TGTGCCAGCAGTTTCGGACAGGGGCAGTTCTTC
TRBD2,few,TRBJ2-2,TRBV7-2,CASSLYFPGGTGELFF,TGTGCCAGCAGCTTATACTTCCCGGGGGGGACCGGGGAGCTGTTTTTT
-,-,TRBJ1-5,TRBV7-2,CASSRQVMEPQHF,TGTGCCAGCAGCCGACAGGTTATGGAGCCCCAGCATTTT
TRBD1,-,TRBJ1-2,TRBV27,CASSLGDRGPGGYTF,TGTGCCAGCAGTTTAGGGGACAGGGGGCCTGGGGGCTACACCTTC
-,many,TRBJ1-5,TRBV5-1,CASSLSGGDQPQHF,TGCGCCAGCAGCTTGTCCGGGGGAGACCAGCCCCAGCATTTT
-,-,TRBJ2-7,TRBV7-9,CASSLAGDRTYEQYF,TGTGCCAGCAGCTTAGCGGGAGACAGAACCTACGAGCAGTACTTC
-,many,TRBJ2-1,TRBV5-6,CASSLRPLSNEQFF,TGTGCCAGCAGCTTACGTCCCCTATCCAATGAGCAGTTCTTC
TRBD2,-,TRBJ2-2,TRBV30,CAFGTGLANTGELFF,TGTGCCTTCGGGACGGGACTAGCGAACACCGGGGAGCTGTTTTTT